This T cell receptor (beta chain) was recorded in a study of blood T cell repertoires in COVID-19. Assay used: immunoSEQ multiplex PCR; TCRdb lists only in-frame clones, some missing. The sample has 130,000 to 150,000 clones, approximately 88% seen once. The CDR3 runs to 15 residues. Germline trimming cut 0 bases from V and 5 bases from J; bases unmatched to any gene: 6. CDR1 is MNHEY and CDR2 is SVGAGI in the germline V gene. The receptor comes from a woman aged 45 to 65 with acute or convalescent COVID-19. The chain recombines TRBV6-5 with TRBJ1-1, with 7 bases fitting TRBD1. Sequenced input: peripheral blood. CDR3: CASSYSFRGQTEAFF. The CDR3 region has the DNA TGTGCCAGCAGTTACTCGTTTAGGGGGCAGACTGAAGCTTTCTTT.